The 26 T cell receptor beta chains in this list originate from one sample, sequenced in a study of T-cell memory formation after mild COVID-19. TCRdb itself ran the 5' RACE reads through MiXCR, one entry per CDR3 protein. This sample has around 410,000 distinct CDR3 sequences, with more than 20% found just once. The specimen sequenced was PBMCs or a T cell subset sorted from them (not recorded which). These TCRs come from an adult woman who had mild COVID-19 (a few samples of this study predate the infection). Cell type and time point are not known.

This sequence joins TRBV6-6 and TRBJ2-1; the match to TRBD2 covers 8 bases. Germline V gives CDR1 MNHNY, CDR2 SVGAGI (reference sequence). Trimming removed 8 bases from V and 5 bases from J; junction bases left unmatched: 8. CDR3 length: 14 amino acids. The CDR3 region is CASGRSGGHNEQFF. Written as DNA, the CDR3 is TGTGCCAGCGGGCGGAGCGGGGGTCACAATGAGCAGTTCTTC.

In this sample, this clonotype turned up a few times. The chain combines TRBV7-3 with TRBJ1-5, with TRBD1 identical over 7 bases. Germline V lookup: CDR1 SGHTA, CDR2 FQGTGA. CDR3 size: 16 residues. The V segment lost 4 bases and the J segment 1 base; nucleotides outside the gene matches: 7. Here the CDR3 DNA reads TGTGCCAGCAGCTCAGGGGGGGGATTAAGCAATCAGCCCCAGCATTTT. Protein sequence: CASSSGGGLSNQPQHF.

The table lists this clonotype with a few counts. Since a much larger clone is just one base distant, this may be a read error. This chain uses TRBV5-5 with TRBJ2-2, with TRBD1 identical over 7 bases. The V and J ends lost 4 bases and 1 base, in that order; junction bases with no gene match: 4. The germline V gene encodes CDR1 SGHKS and CDR2 YYEKEE (reference sequence). The CDR3 length is 15 residues. In DNA form, the CDR3 reads TGTGCCAGCAGCCCCGGGACAGTGAACACCGGGGAGCTGTTTTTT. Translation gives CASSPGTVNTGELFF.

This clonotype was found a few times. The chain is built from TRBV30 and TRBJ1-5; 7 bases are a match to TRBD1. The V and J ends lost 5 bases and 5 bases, in that order; junction bases with no gene match: 6. CDR3 length equals 13 residues. Germline V lookup: CDR1 GTSNPN, CDR2 SVGIG (reference sequence). The CDR3 sequence is CAWGGRGYQPQHF. The CDR3 coding sequence is TGTGCCTGGGGAGGCAGGGGGTATCAGCCCCAGCATTTT.

This clonotype appeared a few times. CDR3 protein: CASSPTGLYEQYF. CDR3 coding DNA: TGTGCCAGCAGCCCAACGGGACTTTACGAGCAGTACTTC. The V gene is TRBV4-2, the J gene TRBJ2-7; the D gene is possibly TRBD2 (6 bases). V lost 4 bases and J 4 bases, leaving 11 bases between the germline ends. Looked up from germline, CDR1 is LGHNA and CDR2 is YNFKEQ. This CDR3 spans 13 amino acids.

The rearrangement joins TRBV15 to TRBJ1-6; D call uncertain. With 4 bases removed from V and 7 bases from J, the gap between germline ends came to 14 bases. The CDR3 consists of 15 residues. CDR1 and CDR2 (germline): LNHNV, YYDKDF (reference sequence). The CDR3 nucleotides read TGTGCCACCAGCACTCGCGGCAGCTTAAATTCACCCCTCCACTTT. This codes for CATSTRGSLNSPLHF.

The gene calls are TRBV7-9 and TRBJ2-7; D not certain. Germline V gives CDR1 SEHNR, CDR2 FQNEAQ (reference sequence). This CDR3 has 14 amino acids. The V and J ends lost 2 bases and 1 base respectively, with 9 bases between them. The CDR3 protein is CASSLHGPSYEQYF. The CDR3, as DNA: TGTGCCAGCAGCTTACATGGCCCGTCCTACGAGCAGTACTTC.

The V call is TRBV11-1, the J call TRBJ2-3, with TRBD2 matching 13 bases. Germline loops: CDR1 SGHAT, CDR2 FQDESV (reference sequence). V lost 5 bases, J lost 4 bases, and 3 bases stayed unmatched. This CDR3 is built from 15 residues. The CDR3 spells CASSLLAGGADTQYF. As DNA, the CDR3 is TGTGCCAGCAGCCTACTAGCGGGAGGGGCAGATACGCAGTATTTT.

In nucleotides, the CDR3 is TGCAGCGTTGGCGAGGGGAGAGATCAGCCCCAGCATTTT. Amino acid sequence: CSVGEGRDQPQHF. The gene calls are TRBV29-1 and TRBJ1-5; D possibly corresponds to TRBD1 (5 bases). The V gene's germline CDR1 is SQVTM and CDR2 ANQGSEA. The germline V and J ends were trimmed by 4 bases and 5 bases, with 12 bases remaining between them. This CDR3 comprises 13 residues. The full variable domain, its missing parts supplied by reference TRBV29-1 and TRBJ1-5, is SAVISQKPSRDICQRGTSLTIQCQVDSQVTMMFWYRQQPGQSLTLIATANQGSEATYESGFVIDKFPISRPNLTFSTLTVSNMSPEDSSIYLCSVGEGRDQPQHFGDGTRLSIL.

J is TRBJ1-2 and V is TRBV20-1; TRBD1 might be the D (6 bases). Germline CDR1 is DFQATT and CDR2 is SNEGSKA (reference sequence). The CDR3 extends over 15 amino acids. The CDR3: CKLAGTTTSSYGYTF. The CDR3 nucleotides are TGCAAGTTAGCCGGGACAACCACATCATCCTATGGCTACACCTTC.

This clonotype was found once. This rearrangement joins TRBV18 to TRBJ1-1; the D gene is possibly TRBD1 (6 bases). The V and J ends lost 0 bases and 7 bases respectively, with 12 bases between them. CDR1 KGHSH and CDR2 LQKENI come from the germline V gene. The CDR3 extends over 14 amino acids. Here the CDR3 reads CASSPPRETGEAFF. CDR3 coding DNA: TGTGCCAGCTCACCACCCCGAGAGACAGGTGAAGCTTTCTTT.

This rearrangement joins TRBV12-3 or TRBV12-4 to TRBJ1-5; 10 positions match TRBD1. CDR3 length equals 15 residues. V shed 5 bases, J shed 7 bases, and the junction held 8 bases outside the gene matches. The CDR3 sequence: CASSLDRGQNQPQHF. The DNA of the CDR3 is TGTGCCAGCAGTCTCGACAGGGGGCAAAACCAGCCCCAGCATTTT.

The chain combines TRBV5-4 with TRBJ2-1; 7 nucleotides align to TRBD2. CDR3 length equals 14 residues. V shed 0 bases, J shed 8 bases, and the junction held 5 bases outside the gene matches. Germline V gene sequence: CDR1 SGHNT, CDR2 YYREEE (reference sequence). CDR3 nucleotides: TGTGCCAGCAGCTTGGGGAGCGGGGCTGATGAGCAGTTCTTC. Amino acids: CASSLGSGADEQFF.

This clonotype was counted between two and nine times. This chain links TRBV7-7 with TRBJ2-1, with D tentatively TRBD1 or TRBD2 (5 bases each). With 3 bases removed from V and 8 bases from J, the gap between germline ends came to 11 bases. The CDR3 spans 13 residues. Germline-derived CDR1 and CDR2 are SSHAT and FNYEAQ (reference sequence). CDR3 bases: TGTGCCAGCAGCTTGGGACCCTCCTATGAGCAGTTCTTC. It translates to CASSLGPSYEQFF. The full variable domain, its missing parts supplied by reference TRBV7-7 and TRBJ2-1, is GAGVSQSPRYKVTKRGQDVTLRCDPISSHATLYWYQQALGQGPEFLTYFNYEAQPDKSGLPSDRFSAERPEGSISTLTIQRTEQRDSAMYRCASSLGPSYEQFFGPGTRLTVL.

J is TRBJ2-5 and V is TRBV7-2, with 7 bases matching TRBD1. There are 19 residues in the CDR3. Per germline, CDR1 SGHTA and CDR2 FQGNSA. V shed 2 bases and J 2 bases; nucleotides not matched to a gene: 17. This CDR3 is CASSLTLPEAGGRQETQYF. DNA of the CDR3: TGTGCCAGCAGCTTAACCCTACCCGAAGCAGGGGGTAGGCAAGAGACCCAGTACTTC.

In its sample, this clonotype was seen many times. The chain is built from TRBV5-6 and TRBJ2-7; 11 nucleotides agree with TRBD1. Germline loops: CDR1 SGHDT, CDR2 YYEEEE. This CDR3 has 18 amino acids. J was trimmed by 0 bases and V by 1 base; bases with no gene match: 9. The CDR3 loop reads CASSLWGQGVPSSYEQYF. CDR3 nucleotides: TGTGCCAGCAGCTTGTGGGGACAGGGGGTCCCAAGCTCCTACGAGCAGTACTTC.

This chain links TRBV15 with TRBJ2-5, with 8 bases lining up with TRBD2. CDR3 length: 15 amino acids. J lost 0 bases, V lost 4 bases, and 4 bases had no gene match. Germline V lookup: CDR1 LNHNV, CDR2 YYDKDF (reference sequence). CDR3 in amino acids: CATSTRTSYQETQYF. Here the CDR3 DNA reads TGTGCCACCAGCACCCGGACTAGCTACCAAGAGACCCAGTACTTC.

The V call is TRBV14, the J call TRBJ2-2; D unresolved. The CDR3 totals 15 residues. CDR1 is SGHDN, CDR2 FVKESK, per germline. The ends were cut back, 0 bases at V and 5 bases at J, with 10 bases in the middle. The CDR3 loop reads CASSQDLRVTGELFF. For the CDR3, the DNA is TGTGCCAGCAGCCAAGATCTCCGAGTTACCGGGGAGCTGTTTTTT.

Concerning this clonotype itself: This may arise from a read error, as a much more abundant clone is one base away. The chain recombines TRBV3-1 with TRBJ1-6, with unresolved D. The CDR3 contains 12 residues. V lost 1 base, J lost 8 bases, and 3 bases lay in between. Germline V CDR1 and CDR2: LGHDT, YNNKEL (reference sequence). The CDR3 coding sequence is TGTGCCAGCAGCCAAGGGGATTCACCCCTCCACTTT. This translates into CASSQGDSPLHF.

V and J are TRBV20-1 and TRBJ1-3, with TRBD1 as a possible D gene (5 bases). This CDR3 is built from 16 residues. The germline V and J ends were trimmed by 6 bases and 6 bases, with 24 bases remaining between them. Germline assignment: CDR1 DFQATT and CDR2 SNEGSKA (reference sequence). CDR3 protein: CSARDSLGPWKNTIYF. The CDR3 DNA follows: TGCAGTGCACGCGACAGTCTGGGACCGTGGAAAAACACCATATATTTT.

This clonotype was detected only a few times. This chain links TRBV18 with TRBJ2-3, with unresolved D. CDR1 KGHSH and CDR2 LQKENI come from the germline V gene. Trimming left V 1 base short and J 2 bases short, with 10 bases between. This CDR3 is 15 amino acids long. This chain's CDR3 is CASSPRLANTDTQYF. CDR3 in DNA: TGTGCCAGCTCACCACGGTTAGCCAACACAGATACGCAGTATTTT.

This chain uses TRBV30 with TRBJ2-5; D ambiguous. With 0 bases removed from V and 3 bases from J, the gap between germline ends came to 11 bases. Per germline, CDR1 GTSNPN and CDR2 SVGIG (reference sequence). The CDR3 spans 14 residues. CDR3 DNA sequence: TGTGCCTGGAGTGTACTGTGGCAGAAAGAGACCCAGTACTTC. It yields the protein CAWSVLWQKETQYF.

In its sample, this clonotype was seen a few times. CDR3: CASSQVRTASGPQHF. In DNA form, the CDR3 reads TGCGCCAGCAGCCAAGTTCGGACAGCCTCGGGGCCCCAGCATTTT. The J gene is TRBJ1-5, the V gene TRBV4-1; tentatively, D is TRBD1 (6 bases). Germline V gene data show CDR1 as MGHRA and CDR2 as YSYEKL. V shed 1 base and J shed 9 bases, with 16 bases lying between them. The CDR3 is 15 residues long.

The rearrangement joins TRBV12-3 or TRBV12-4 to TRBJ2-7; possible D gene TRBD1, 6 bases. Deletions cut 5 bases from V and 1 base from J, with 15 bases between. The CDR3 contains 15 residues. CDR3 DNA sequence: TGTGCCAGCAGTCAAGGGGGACGTAAATCCTACGAGCAGTACTTC. Its translation: CASSQGGRKSYEQYF.

The chain is built from TRBV12-3 or TRBV12-4 and TRBJ1-2; no clear D gene. The V and J ends lost 3 bases and 4 bases respectively, with 12 bases between them. The length of the CDR3 is 14 residues. This CDR3 is CASSFHSAFYGYTF. CDR3 in DNA: TGTGCCAGCAGTTTCCATTCTGCGTTCTATGGCTACACCTTC.

This clonotype was seen a handful of times. V is TRBV5-4 and J is TRBJ2-1, with TRBD2 as a possible D gene (6 bases). The germline CDR1 and CDR2 sequences are SGHNT and YYREEE (reference sequence). The CDR3 totals 15 residues. Trimming cost V 7 bases and J 7 bases, with 21 bases left between them. The CDR3, as DNA: TGTGCCAGCTCAATGGGGACTCCGGGGAAGAATGAGCAGTTCTTC. It encodes CASSMGTPGKNEQFF.